This T cell receptor beta chain was recorded in a study of T cell repertoires in cytomegalovirus infection. Study-level background: Public TCR beta signatures marked donors with CMV infection and the matching HLA.

This CDR3 is 15 amino acids long. Trimming stripped 4 bases from V and 4 bases from J, with 17 bases between. The germline gives CDR1 ENHRY, CDR2 SYGVKD. Study-wide points: Carriers of CMV plus the relevant HLA were identified by cumulative public TCR beta family frequency. CMV-specific HLA-C-restricted TCR beta clonotypes dominated the ex vivo response.

TCRdb passed the reads through MiXCR, listing each CDR3 protein once. The sample lists approximately 600,000 distinct CDR3 sequences, over 35% seen once, with around 48% in the top ten. This clonotype was seen a few times. Its antigen remains unknown. The input for sequencing was cultured PBMCs, taken from culture after CMV antigen stimulation. The chain carries TRBV10-3 and TRBJ2-7; D is perhaps TRBD2 (5 bases). This receptor was identified in a human donor in good health (CMV status not recorded). Some clones in this sample may be carry-over from other donors' samples. The CDR3 coding sequence is TGTGCCATCAGTGTCGGACTCGCTGTGGGGTACGAGCAGTACTTC. This encodes CAISVGLAVGYEQYF.